The rows below give T cell receptor beta chains drawn from one sample of a study of CD8 T cells in Susac syndrome. TCRdb fed the immunoSEQ multiplex PCR reads into MiXCR, producing one record per CDR3 protein. Altogether roughly 110,000 distinct CDR3 sequences are present, approximately 94% being singletons, with the ten largest covering around 0.4%. Specimen: CD8+ T cells from PBMCs. All receptors derive from a human donor with Susac syndrome. Each CDR3 is given with its conserved first and last residue.

J gene	V gene	CDR3 protein
TRBJ2-3	TRBV11-2	CASSLAGRWNTDTQYF
TRBJ1-2	TRBV5-1	CASSAQPGQTYGYTF
TRBJ2-3	TRBV2	CASSAGGGGDTQYF
TRBJ1-2	TRBV19	CASSWGDGYTF
TRBJ2-4	TRBV9	CASSVDEGGAKNIQYF
TRBJ2-1	TRBV3-1	CASSQGRAQFF
TRBJ2-3	TRBV5-1	CASSRTSFTDTQYF
TRBJ1-1	TRBV29-1	CSVEDGTEAFF
TRBJ1-5	TRBV7-9	CASSTTGPHQPQHF
TRBJ1-5	TRBV12-3/TRBV12-4	CASSLSSNQPQHF
TRBJ1-5	TRBV15	CATSRDRGSGQPQHF
TRBJ2-7	TRBV6-1	CASSEKRRGLGEQYF
TRBJ1-1	TRBV13	CASSLTGYDTEAFF
TRBJ2-5	TRBV20-1	CSARAGTGGGETQYF
TRBJ2-7	TRBV9	CASSATGIPYEQYF
TRBJ2-1	TRBV20-1	CSARDPQGDWGNEQFF
TRBJ2-3	TRBV20-1	CSARDVGGTDTQYF
TRBJ2-3	TRBV20-1	CSAQTSLGDTQYF
TRBJ2-1	TRBV19	CASSIFLYNEQFF
TRBJ2-5	TRBV6-1	CASSTRDTLGAETQYF
TRBJ1-2	TRBV20-1	CSAQTSPSNYGYTF
TRBJ1-1	TRBV20-1	CSASKGVTEAFF